This is a list of T cell receptor beta chains from one sample in a study of cytotoxic CD8 clonotypes in ibrutinib-treated CLL. The data were produced by immunoSEQ multiplex PCR, yet TCRdb's version contains in-frame clones alone and is incomplete. This repertoire shows just over 200,000 clones, about four fifths found once; its top ten account for about an eighth. The material sequenced was PBMCs, taken after 12 months of ibrutinib treatment. The receptors here all came from a human donor with chronic lymphocytic leukemia. The CDR3 runs from the conserved cysteine through the conserved F or W. The order of the fields is D gene, J gene, V gene, CDR3 DNA, CDR3 protein. D genes are given only for firm matches.

d_call: .
j_call: TRBJ1-5
v_call: TRBV7-9
cdr3_nt: TGTGCCAGCATCACCGTCAGTCAGCCCCAGCATTTT
cdr3_aa: CASITVSQPQHF

d_call: .
j_call: TRBJ2-1
v_call: TRBV29-1
cdr3_nt: TGCAGCGTTTCAAGCTCCTACAATGAGCAGTTCTTC
cdr3_aa: CSVSSSYNEQFF

d_call: .
j_call: TRBJ2-7
v_call: TRBV28
cdr3_nt: TGTGCCAGCAGTTTCGGCAGGGCAGCCGAGCAGTACTTC
cdr3_aa: CASSFGRAAEQYF

d_call: .
j_call: TRBJ1-1
v_call: TRBV4-1
cdr3_nt: TGCGCCAGCAGCCAAGAGGTAGGCGGGAACACTGAAGCTTTCTTT
cdr3_aa: CASSQEVGGNTEAFF

d_call: TRBD1
j_call: TRBJ1-4
v_call: TRBV10-3
cdr3_nt: TGTGCCATCTACCTAGAAGGGGGCAGAAGAAAAATGGTGTTTTTT
cdr3_aa: CAIYLEGGRRKMVFF

d_call: .
j_call: TRBJ1-6
v_call: TRBV7-2
cdr3_nt: TGTGCCAGCAGCTTAGAGTGGGGGGGCTATAATTCACCCCTCCACTTT
cdr3_aa: CASSLEWGGYNSPLHF

d_call: TRBD1
j_call: TRBJ2-3
v_call: TRBV5-6
cdr3_nt: TGTGCCAGCAGCTTTAGACAGGGGACGCAGTATTTT
cdr3_aa: CASSFRQGTQYF

d_call: TRBD1
j_call: TRBJ2-5
v_call: TRBV10-2
cdr3_nt: TGCGCCAGTCGACAGGGAGAGACCCAGTACTTC
cdr3_aa: CASRQGETQYF

d_call: .
j_call: TRBJ1-2
v_call: TRBV7-9
cdr3_nt: TGTGCCAGCAGCTTAGGTCTGGGGACCCACTATGGCTACACCTTC
cdr3_aa: CASSLGLGTHYGYTF

d_call: TRBD1
j_call: TRBJ1-1
v_call: TRBV6-5
cdr3_nt: TGTGCCAGCAGTCGTGGACAGGGCTACACTGAAGCTTTCTTT
cdr3_aa: CASSRGQGYTEAFF

d_call: .
j_call: TRBJ2-6
v_call: TRBV7-9
cdr3_nt: TGTGCCAGCAGCTTTTTAACATCGGCTGGGGCCAACGTCCTGACTTTC
cdr3_aa: CASSFLTSAGANVLTF